The source of this T cell receptor (beta chain) is a study of T cells after posttransplantation cyclophosphamide. Treatment was busulfan-fludarabine conditioning, a marrow graft, and cyclophosphamide on days +3 and +4. Per the germline V gene, CDR1 is SGHVS and CDR2 is FNYEAQ. The CDR3 contains 17 residues. V gave up 3 bases and J gave up 0 bases; unmatched junction bases: 6. Libraries were prepared by immunoSEQ multiplex PCR; TCRdb keeps only in-frame clonotypes and omits some of them. The sample consists of 9,000 to 13,000 clones, roughly 80% of them appearing once. The chain has TRBV7-6 and TRBJ2-2; 8 bases map to TRBD1. This receptor was obtained from a female patient in her forties or fifties who received an allogeneic stem cell transplant from a related donor, was CMV-positive, and had no GVHD. Some T cells could come from the graft donor. The source was PBMCs, collected after allogeneic stem cell transplant with posttransplant cyclophosphamide. CDR3: CASSFGQGPTNTGELFF. CDR3 bases: TGTGCCAGCAGCTTCGGACAGGGCCCCACGAACACCGGGGAGCTGTTTTTT.